This T cell receptor beta chain was identified during a study of graft-versus-host responses after intestinal transplantation. Study-level information: Each patient got anti-thymocyte globulin induction, then tacrolimus and steroids for roughly 3 years.

Study-wide results and limits: High graft-versus-host to host-versus-graft T cell clonal ratios marked allografts of patients with graft-donor macrochimerism. The highest levels of circulating GvH clones went along with early declines in HvG clones after transplant.

Of note for this clone: Its cognate antigen is unknown.

Profiling relied on immunoSEQ multiplex PCR, and the TCRdb table lists in-frame clones only, not all of them. The sample yields 75,000 to 90,000 clones, approximately 88% seen once. In germline, CDR1 is MNHNS, CDR2 SASEGT. The CDR3 has 13 residues. V was trimmed by 2 bases and J by 2 bases, leaving 4 bases between them. The gene calls are TRBV6-1 and TRBJ1-5; unclear D gene. The sequencing used unstimulated CD4+ T cells sorted from spleen or lymph node cells, collected before intestinal transplant. The sequence came from a human donor who received an intestinal transplant. The CDR3 DNA is TGTGCCAGCAGTGAACAGGGCAATCAGCCCCAGCATTTT. Protein sequence: CASSEQGNQPQHF.